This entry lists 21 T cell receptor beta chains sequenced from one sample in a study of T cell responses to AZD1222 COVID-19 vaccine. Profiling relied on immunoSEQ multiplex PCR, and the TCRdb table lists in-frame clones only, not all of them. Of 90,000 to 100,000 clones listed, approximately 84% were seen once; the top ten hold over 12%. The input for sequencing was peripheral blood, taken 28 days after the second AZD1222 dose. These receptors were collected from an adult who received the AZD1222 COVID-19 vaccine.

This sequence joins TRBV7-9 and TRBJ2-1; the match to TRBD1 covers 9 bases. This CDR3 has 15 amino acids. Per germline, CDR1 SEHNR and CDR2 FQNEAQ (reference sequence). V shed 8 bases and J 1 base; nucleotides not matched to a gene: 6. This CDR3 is CASSRDRASYNEQFF. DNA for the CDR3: TGTGCCAGCTCCCGGGACAGGGCTTCCTACAATGAGCAGTTCTTC.

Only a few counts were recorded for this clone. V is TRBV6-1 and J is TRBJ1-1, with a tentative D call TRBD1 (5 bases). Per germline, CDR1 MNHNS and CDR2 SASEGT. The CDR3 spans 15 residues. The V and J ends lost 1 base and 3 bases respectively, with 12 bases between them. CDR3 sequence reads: CASSEGWGGDTEAFF. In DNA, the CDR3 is TGTGCCAGCAGTGAAGGTTGGGGAGGGGACACTGAAGCTTTCTTT.

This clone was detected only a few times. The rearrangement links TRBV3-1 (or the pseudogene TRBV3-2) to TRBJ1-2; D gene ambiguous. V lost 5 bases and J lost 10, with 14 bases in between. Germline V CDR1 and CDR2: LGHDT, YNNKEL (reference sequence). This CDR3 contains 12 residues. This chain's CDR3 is CASSEVSGSYTF. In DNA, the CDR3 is TGTGCCAGCAGCGAGGTGTCGGGGTCCTACACCTTC.

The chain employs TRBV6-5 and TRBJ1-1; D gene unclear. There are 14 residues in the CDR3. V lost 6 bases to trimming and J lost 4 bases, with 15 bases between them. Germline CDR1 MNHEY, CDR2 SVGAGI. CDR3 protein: CASSKSEGVTEAFF. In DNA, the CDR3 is TGTGCCAGCAGCAAAAGTGAGGGTGTCACTGAAGCTTTCTTT.

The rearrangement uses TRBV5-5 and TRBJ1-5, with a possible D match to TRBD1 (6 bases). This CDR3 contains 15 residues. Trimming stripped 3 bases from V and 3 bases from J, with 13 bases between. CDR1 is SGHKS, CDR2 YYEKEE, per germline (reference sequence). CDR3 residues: CASSSIRDNNQPQHF. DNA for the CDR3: TGTGCCAGCAGCTCGATCCGGGACAACAATCAGCCCCAGCATTTT.

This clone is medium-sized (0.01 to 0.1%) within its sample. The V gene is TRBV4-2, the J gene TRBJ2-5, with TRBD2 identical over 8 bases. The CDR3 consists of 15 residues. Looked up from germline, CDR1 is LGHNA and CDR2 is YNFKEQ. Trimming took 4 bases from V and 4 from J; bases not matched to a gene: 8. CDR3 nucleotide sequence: TGTGCCAGCAGCCGAAACACGGGGGGGCCAGAGACCCAGTACTTC. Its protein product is CASSRNTGGPETQYF.

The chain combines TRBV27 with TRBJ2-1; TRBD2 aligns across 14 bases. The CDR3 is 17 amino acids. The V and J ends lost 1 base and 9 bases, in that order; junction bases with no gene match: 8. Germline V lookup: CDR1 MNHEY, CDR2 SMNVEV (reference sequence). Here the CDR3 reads CASSLLETSGRAGEQFF. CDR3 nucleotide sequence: TGTGCCAGCAGTTTATTAGAGACTAGCGGGAGGGCCGGTGAGCAGTTCTTC.

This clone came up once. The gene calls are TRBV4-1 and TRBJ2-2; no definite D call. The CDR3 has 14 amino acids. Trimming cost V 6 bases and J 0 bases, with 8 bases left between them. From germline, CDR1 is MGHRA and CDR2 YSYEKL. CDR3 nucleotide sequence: TGCGCCAGCAGGTACGGGCCGAACACCGGGGAGCTGTTTTTT. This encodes CASRYGPNTGELFF.

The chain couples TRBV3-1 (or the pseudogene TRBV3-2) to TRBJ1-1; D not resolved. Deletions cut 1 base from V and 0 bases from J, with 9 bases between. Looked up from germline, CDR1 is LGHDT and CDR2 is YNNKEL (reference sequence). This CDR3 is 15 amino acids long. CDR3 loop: CASSQGSSMNTEAFF. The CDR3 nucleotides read TGTGCCAGCAGCCAAGGTTCCTCAATGAACACTGAAGCTTTCTTT.

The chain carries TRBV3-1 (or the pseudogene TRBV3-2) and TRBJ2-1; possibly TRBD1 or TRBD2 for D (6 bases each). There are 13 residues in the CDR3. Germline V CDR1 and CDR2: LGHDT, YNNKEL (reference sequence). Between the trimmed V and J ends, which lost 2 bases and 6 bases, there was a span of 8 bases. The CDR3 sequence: CASSQRGVNEQFF. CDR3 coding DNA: TGTGCCAGCAGCCAAAGGGGGGTCAATGAGCAGTTCTTC.

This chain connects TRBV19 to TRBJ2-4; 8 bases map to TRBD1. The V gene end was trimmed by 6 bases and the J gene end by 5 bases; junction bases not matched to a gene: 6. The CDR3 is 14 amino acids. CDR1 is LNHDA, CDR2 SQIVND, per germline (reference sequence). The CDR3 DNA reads TGTGCCAGTAGCGACGGACAGGGTGAAAACATTCAGTACTTC. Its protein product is CASSDGQGENIQYF. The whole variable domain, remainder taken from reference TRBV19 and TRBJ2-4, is DGGITQSPKYLFRKEGQNVTLSCEQNLNHDAMYWYRQDPGQGLRLIYYSQIVNDFQKGDIAEGYSVSREKKESFPLTVTSAQKNPTAFYLCASSDGQGENIQYFGAGTRLSVL.

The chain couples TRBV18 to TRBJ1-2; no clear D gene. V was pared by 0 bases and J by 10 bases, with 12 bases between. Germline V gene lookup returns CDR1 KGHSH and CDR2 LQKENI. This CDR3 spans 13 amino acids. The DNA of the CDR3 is TGTGCCAGCTCACCACCCGTCGGTCCCATCTACACCTTC. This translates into CASSPPVGPIYTF.

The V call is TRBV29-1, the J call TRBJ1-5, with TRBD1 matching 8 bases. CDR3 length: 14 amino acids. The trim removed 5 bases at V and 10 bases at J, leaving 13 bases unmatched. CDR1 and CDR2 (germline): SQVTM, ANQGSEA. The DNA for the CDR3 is TGCAGCGTTATCCAGACAGGGGCCCTAGGACCCCAGCATTTT. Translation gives CSVIQTGALGPQHF. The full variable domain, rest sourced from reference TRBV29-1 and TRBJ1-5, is SAVISQKPSRDICQRGTSLTIQCQVDSQVTMMFWYRQQPGQSLTLIATANQGSEATYESGFVIDKFPISRPNLTFSTLTVSNMSPEDSSIYLCSVIQTGALGPQHFGDGTRLSIL.

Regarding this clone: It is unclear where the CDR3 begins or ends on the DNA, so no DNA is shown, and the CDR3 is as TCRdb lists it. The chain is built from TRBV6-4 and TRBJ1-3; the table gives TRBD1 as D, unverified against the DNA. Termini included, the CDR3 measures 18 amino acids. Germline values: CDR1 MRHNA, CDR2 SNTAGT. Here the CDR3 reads CASRPLFGPGGSGNTIYF.

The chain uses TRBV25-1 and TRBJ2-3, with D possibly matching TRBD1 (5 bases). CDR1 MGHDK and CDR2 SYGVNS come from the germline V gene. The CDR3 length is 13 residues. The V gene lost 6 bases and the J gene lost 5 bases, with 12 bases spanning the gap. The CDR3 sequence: CASRFQGEDTQYF. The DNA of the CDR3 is TGTGCCAGCAGATTTCAGGGTGAAGATACGCAGTATTTT.

The CDR3 sequence is CASSTDREGSYEQYF. The CDR3 coding sequence is TGTGCCAGCAGCACGGACAGGGAAGGATCCTACGAGCAGTACTTC. The V gene is TRBV7-9, the J gene TRBJ2-7, with 8 bases fitting TRBD1. Germline CDR1 SEHNR, CDR2 FQNEAQ (reference sequence). The CDR3 runs 15 residues. V was pared by 5 bases and J by 1 base, with 7 bases of the junction left unmatched.

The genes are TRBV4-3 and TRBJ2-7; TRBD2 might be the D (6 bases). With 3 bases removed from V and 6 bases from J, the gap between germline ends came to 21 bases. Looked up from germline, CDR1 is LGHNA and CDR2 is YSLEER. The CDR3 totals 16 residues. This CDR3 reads CASSHAGPTEKSEQYF. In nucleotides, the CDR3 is TGCGCCAGCAGCCATGCGGGACCGACTGAAAAGAGCGAGCAGTACTTC.

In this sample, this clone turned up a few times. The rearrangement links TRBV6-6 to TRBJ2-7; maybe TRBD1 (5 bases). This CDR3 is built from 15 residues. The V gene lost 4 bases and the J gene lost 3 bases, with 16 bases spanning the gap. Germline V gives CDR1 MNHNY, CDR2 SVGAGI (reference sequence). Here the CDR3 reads CASSFDQGRFYEQYF. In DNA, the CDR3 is TGTGCCAGCAGTTTCGATCAGGGAAGGTTCTACGAGCAGTACTTC.

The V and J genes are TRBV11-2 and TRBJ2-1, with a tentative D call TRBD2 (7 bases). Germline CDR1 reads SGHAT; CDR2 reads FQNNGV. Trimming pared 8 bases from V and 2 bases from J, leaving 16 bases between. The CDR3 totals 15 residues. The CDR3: CASFTGRTAYNEQFF. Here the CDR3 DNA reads TGTGCCAGCTTCACCGGGAGGACAGCCTACAATGAGCAGTTCTTC.

The CDR3 spells CASSSTGTAGDTQYF. Written as DNA, the CDR3 is TGTGCCAGTAGTTCCACCGGGACTGCGGGGGATACGCAGTATTTT. This sequence joins TRBV19 and TRBJ2-3, with D possibly being TRBD2 (6 bases). CDR1 and CDR2 from the germline V gene are LNHDA and SQIVND (reference sequence). The CDR3 extends over 15 amino acids. Trimming took 5 bases from V and 6 from J, leaving 18 bases between them.

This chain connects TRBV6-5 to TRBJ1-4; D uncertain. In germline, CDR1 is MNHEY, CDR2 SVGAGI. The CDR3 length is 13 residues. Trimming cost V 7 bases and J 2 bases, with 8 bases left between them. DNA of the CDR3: TGTGCCAGCAAGGTGGGGACTAATGAAAAACTGTTTTTT. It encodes CASKVGTNEKLFF.